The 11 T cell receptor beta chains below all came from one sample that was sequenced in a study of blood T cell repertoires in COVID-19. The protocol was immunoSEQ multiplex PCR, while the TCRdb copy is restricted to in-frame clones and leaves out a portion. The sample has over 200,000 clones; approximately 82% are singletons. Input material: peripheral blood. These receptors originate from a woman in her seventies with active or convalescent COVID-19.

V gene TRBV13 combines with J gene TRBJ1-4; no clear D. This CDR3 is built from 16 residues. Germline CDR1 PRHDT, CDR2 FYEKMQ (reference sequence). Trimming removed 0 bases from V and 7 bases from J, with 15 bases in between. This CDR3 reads CASSLGPGPSGEKLFF. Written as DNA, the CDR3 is TGTGCCAGCAGCTTAGGCCCTGGCCCATCGGGTGAAAAACTGTTTTTT.

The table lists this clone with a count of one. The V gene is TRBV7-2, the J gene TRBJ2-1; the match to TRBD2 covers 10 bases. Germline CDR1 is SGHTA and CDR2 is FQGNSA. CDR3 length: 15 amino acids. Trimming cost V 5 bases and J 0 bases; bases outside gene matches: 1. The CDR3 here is CASSPSGSSYNEQFF. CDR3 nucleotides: TGTGCCAGCAGCCCTAGCGGGAGCTCCTACAATGAGCAGTTCTTC.

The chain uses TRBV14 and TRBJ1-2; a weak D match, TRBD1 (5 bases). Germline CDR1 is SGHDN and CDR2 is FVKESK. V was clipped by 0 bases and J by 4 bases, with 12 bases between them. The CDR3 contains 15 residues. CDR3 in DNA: TGTGCCAGCAGCCAAGAAGCGAACAGGCTCTATGGCTACACCTTC. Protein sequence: CASSQEANRLYGYTF.

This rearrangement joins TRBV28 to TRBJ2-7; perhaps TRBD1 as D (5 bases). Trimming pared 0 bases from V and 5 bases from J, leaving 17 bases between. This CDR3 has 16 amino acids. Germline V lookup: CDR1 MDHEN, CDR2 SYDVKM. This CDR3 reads CASSLWKTQGPHEQYF. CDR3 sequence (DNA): TGTGCCAGCAGTTTATGGAAGACCCAGGGCCCCCACGAGCAGTACTTC. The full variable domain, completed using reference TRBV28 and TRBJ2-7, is DVKVTQSSRYLVKRTGEKVFLECVQDMDHENMFWYRQDPGLGLRLIYFSYDVKMKEKGDIPEGYSVSREKKERFSLILESASTNQTSMYLCASSLWKTQGPHEQYFGPGTRLTVT.

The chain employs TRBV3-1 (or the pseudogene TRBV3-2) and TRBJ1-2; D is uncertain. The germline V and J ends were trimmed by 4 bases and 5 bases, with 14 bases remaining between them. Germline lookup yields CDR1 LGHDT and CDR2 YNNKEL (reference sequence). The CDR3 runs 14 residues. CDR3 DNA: TGTGCCAGCAGCCCCCGGGTGACCGGATATGGCTACACCTTC. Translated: CASSPRVTGYGYTF.

The CDR3: CASTGSGKNYEQYF. The CDR3 region has the DNA TGTGCCAGCACCGGTAGCGGAAAGAACTACGAGCAGTACTTC. The chain uses TRBV27 and TRBJ2-7, with D possibly matching TRBD2 (6 bases). The CDR3 has 14 residues. CDR1 and CDR2 (germline): MNHEY, SMNVEV (reference sequence). The V end was cut by 7 bases, the J end by 3 bases, with 16 bases between.

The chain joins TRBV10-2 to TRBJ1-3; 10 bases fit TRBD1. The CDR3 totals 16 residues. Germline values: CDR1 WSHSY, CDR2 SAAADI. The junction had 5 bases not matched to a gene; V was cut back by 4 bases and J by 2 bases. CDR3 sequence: CASSGQGAQTGNTIYF. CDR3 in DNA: TGCGCCAGCAGTGGACAGGGGGCCCAAACTGGAAACACCATATATTTT.

CDR3 sequence: CASSPPVIYGYTF. CDR3 in DNA: TGTGCCAGCTCACCCCCAGTAATCTATGGCTACACCTTC. This chain joins TRBV18 and TRBJ1-2; D uncertain. V shed 3 bases and J shed 4 bases, with 9 bases lying between them. This CDR3 comprises 13 residues. Per the germline V gene, CDR1 is KGHSH and CDR2 is LQKENI. Full variable domain (remainder filled in from reference TRBV18 and TRBJ1-2): NAGVMQNPRHLVRRRGQEARLRCSPMKGHSHVYWYRQLPEEGLKFMVYLQKENIIDESGMPKERFSAEFPKEGPSILRIQQVVRGDSAAYFCASSPPVIYGYTFGSGTRLTVV.

CDR3 nucleotides: TGCGCCAGCAGTGGGAGGCAAGCGGACCCCTACAATGAGCAGTTCTTC. This gives the protein CASSGRQADPYNEQFF. The J gene is TRBJ2-1, the V gene TRBV10-2; D possibly corresponds to TRBD2 (5 bases). CDR1 WSHSY and CDR2 SAAADI come from the germline V gene. The CDR3 covers 16 residues. V lost 4 bases, J lost 2 bases, and 15 bases lay in between.

The CDR3 DNA reads as TGTGCCTTACGGACTGCTCTAAACTATGGCTACACCTTC. The encoded protein is CALRTALNYGYTF. The chain recombines TRBV10-3 with TRBJ1-2; D gene ambiguous. The CDR3 contains 13 residues. The V end lost 11 bases, the J end lost 2 bases, and 15 bases lay between the germline ends. CDR1 and CDR2 (germline): ENHRY, SYGVKD.

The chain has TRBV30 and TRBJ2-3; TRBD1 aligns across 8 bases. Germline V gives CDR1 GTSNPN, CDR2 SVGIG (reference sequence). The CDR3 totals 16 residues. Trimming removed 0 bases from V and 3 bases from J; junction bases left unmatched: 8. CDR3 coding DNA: TGTGCCTGGAGTGTACCCCTAACAGGGGGAACAGATACGCAGTATTTT. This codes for CAWSVPLTGGTDTQYF.